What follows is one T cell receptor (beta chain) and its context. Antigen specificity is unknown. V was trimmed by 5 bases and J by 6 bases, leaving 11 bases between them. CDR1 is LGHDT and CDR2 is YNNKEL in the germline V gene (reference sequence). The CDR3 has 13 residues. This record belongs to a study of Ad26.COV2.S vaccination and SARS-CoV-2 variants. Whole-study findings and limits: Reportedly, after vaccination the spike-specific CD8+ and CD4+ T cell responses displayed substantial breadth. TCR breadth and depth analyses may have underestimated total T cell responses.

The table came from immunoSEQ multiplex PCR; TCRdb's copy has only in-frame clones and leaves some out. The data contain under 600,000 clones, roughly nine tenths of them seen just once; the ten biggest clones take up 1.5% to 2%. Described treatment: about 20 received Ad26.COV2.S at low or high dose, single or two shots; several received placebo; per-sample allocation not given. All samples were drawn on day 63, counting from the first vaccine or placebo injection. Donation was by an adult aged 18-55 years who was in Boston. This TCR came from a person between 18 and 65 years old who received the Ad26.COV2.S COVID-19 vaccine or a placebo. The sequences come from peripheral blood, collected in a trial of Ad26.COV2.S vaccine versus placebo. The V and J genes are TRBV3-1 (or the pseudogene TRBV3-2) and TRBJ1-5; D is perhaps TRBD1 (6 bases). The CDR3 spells CASSYRDRQPQHF. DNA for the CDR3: TGTGCCAGCAGCTACAGGGATCGTCAGCCCCAGCATTTT.